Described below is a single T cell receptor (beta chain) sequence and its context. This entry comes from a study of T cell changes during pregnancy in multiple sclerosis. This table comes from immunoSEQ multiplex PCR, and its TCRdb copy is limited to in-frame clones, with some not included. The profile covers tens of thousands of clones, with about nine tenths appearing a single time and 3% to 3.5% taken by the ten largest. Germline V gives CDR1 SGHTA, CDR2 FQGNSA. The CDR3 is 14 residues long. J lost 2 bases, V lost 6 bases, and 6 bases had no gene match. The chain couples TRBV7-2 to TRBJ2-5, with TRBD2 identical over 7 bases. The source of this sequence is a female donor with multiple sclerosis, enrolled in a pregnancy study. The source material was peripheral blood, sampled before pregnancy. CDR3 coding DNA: TGTGCCAGCAGTTTTAGTAGCGGGCAAGAGACCCAGTACTTC. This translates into CASSFSSGQETQYF.